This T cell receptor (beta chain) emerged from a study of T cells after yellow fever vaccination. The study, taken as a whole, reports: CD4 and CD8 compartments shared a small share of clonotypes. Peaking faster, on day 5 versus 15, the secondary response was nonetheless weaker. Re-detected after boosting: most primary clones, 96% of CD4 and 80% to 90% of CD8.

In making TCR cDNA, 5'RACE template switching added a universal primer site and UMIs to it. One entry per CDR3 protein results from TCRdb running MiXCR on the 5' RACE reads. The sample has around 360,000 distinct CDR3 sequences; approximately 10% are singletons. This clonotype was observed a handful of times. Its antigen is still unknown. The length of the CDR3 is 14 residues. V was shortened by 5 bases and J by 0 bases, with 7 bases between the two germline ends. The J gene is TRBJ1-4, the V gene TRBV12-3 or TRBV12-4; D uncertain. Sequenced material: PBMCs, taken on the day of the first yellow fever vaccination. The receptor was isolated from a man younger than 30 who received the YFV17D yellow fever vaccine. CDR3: CASSKGATNEKLFF. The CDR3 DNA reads TGTGCCAGCAGTAAGGGCGCAACTAATGAAAAACTGTTTTTT.